One sample yielded the 25 T cell receptor beta chains listed below, sequenced in a study of CD8+ T cells in alopecia areata. Sequencing relied on a cDNA template that was reverse transcribed from extracted RNA. This table comes from immunoSEQ multiplex PCR, and its TCRdb copy is limited to in-frame clones, with some not included. This sample has more than 200,000 clones, with roughly three fifths found just once. Treatment noted: oral pan-JAK inhibitor, 5-10 mg twice daily. Sample: CD4+ T cells sorted from blood, taken at week 44, from a patient treated with tofacitinib. These receptors originate from a human donor with alopecia areata.

V and J are TRBV29-1 and TRBJ1-1; no reliable D call. Germline loops: CDR1 SQVTM, CDR2 ANQGSEA. Trimming shortened V by 6 bases and J by 1 base, and 15 bases separated the two germline ends. This CDR3 has 14 amino acids. The CDR3 here is CSVVQSPRNTEAFF. The CDR3 region has the DNA TGCAGCGTCGTACAGTCCCCGAGGAACACTGAAGCTTTCTTT.

This clone was observed a single time. The chain is built from TRBV11-2 and TRBJ2-1; D is undetermined. The length of the CDR3 is 13 residues. From germline, CDR1 is SGHAT and CDR2 FQNNGV. Trimming removed 0 bases at V and 12 bases at J, with 12 bases between. The CDR3 DNA reads as TGTGCCAGCAGCTTAGACTGGCGCCACGGGCAGTTCTTC. Its protein is CASSLDWRHGQFF.

V usage is TRBV29-1 and J usage is TRBJ1-1; 8 positions match TRBD1. There are 12 residues in the CDR3. Losses at the gene ends were 7 bases for V and 1 base for J; bases not matched to a gene: 2. Germline V gene sequence: CDR1 SQVTM, CDR2 ANQGSEA. The CDR3 sequence is CSGGTGNTEAFF. DNA for the CDR3: TGCAGCGGGGGGACAGGGAACACTGAAGCTTTCTTT. Full variable domain (missing parts from reference TRBV29-1 and TRBJ1-1): SAVISQKPSRDICQRGTSLTIQCQVDSQVTMMFWYRQQPGQSLTLIATANQGSEATYESGFVIDKFPISRPNLTFSTLTVSNMSPEDSSIYLCSGGTGNTEAFFGQGTRLTVV.

V usage is TRBV7-2 and J usage is TRBJ1-6; the D is unclear. In germline, CDR1 is SGHTA, CDR2 FQGNSA. Trimming pared 5 bases from V and 9 bases from J, leaving 14 bases between. CDR3 size: 14 residues. CDR3 coding DNA: TGTGCCAGCAGCCCCACGGGCGCAACTTCACCCCTCCACTTT. Translating it yields CASSPTGATSPLHF. The entire variable domain, with the rest obtained from reference TRBV7-2 and TRBJ1-6, is as follows: GAGVSQSPSNKVTEKGKDVELRCDPISGHTALYWYRQSLGQGLEFLIYFQGNSAPDKSGLPSDRFSAERTGGSVSTLTIQRTQQEDSAVYLCASSPTGATSPLHFGNGTRLTVT.

This chain links TRBV7-3 with TRBJ1-6; D is unresolved. The CDR3 sequence is 13 residues long. Deletions cut 0 bases from V and 10 bases from J, with 7 bases between. From germline, CDR1 is SGHTA and CDR2 FQGTGA. The CDR3 region is CASSLTRESPLHF. Here the CDR3 DNA reads TGTGCCAGCAGCTTAACACGAGAATCACCCCTCCACTTT.

V is TRBV4-3 and J is TRBJ2-2; D may be TRBD1 or TRBD2 (5 bases each). V lost 0 bases, J lost 7 bases, and 15 bases lay in between. The germline V gene has CDR1 LGHNA and CDR2 YSLEER. There are 16 residues in the CDR3. CDR3 coding DNA: TGCGCCAGCAGCCAAGATCTGGAGGCAGGGCTCGGGGAGCTGTTTTTT. Its protein is CASSQDLEAGLGELFF.

The rearrangement joins TRBV7-6 to TRBJ2-3; weak D call: TRBD2 (5 bases). Germline V lookup: CDR1 SGHVS, CDR2 FNYEAQ. This CDR3 is 15 amino acids long. V lost 5 bases and J lost 0, with 12 bases in between. The CDR3 here is CASSQRGGSTDTQYF. The DNA of the CDR3 is TGTGCCAGCAGCCAACGGGGTGGGAGCACAGATACGCAGTATTTT.

A single count supports this clone. The chain links TRBV27 to TRBJ1-6; tentative D call: TRBD1 (6 bases). Trimming stripped 6 bases from V and 6 bases from J, with 12 bases between. Germline CDR1 MNHEY, CDR2 SMNVEV (reference sequence). The CDR3 consists of 14 residues. The CDR3 DNA reads TGTGCCAGCAGAAACGGACAGAGTAATTCACCCCTCCACTTT. Protein: CASRNGQSNSPLHF.

The V call is TRBV5-6, the J call TRBJ2-5; TRBD2 is a possible D gene (6 bases). Trimming removed 4 bases at V and 5 bases at J, with 12 bases between. Germline V gene lookup returns CDR1 SGHDT and CDR2 YYEEEE. There are 13 residues in the CDR3. The DNA for the CDR3 is TGTGCCAGCAGCGGGGCGGGGAGCGAGACCCAGTACTTC. Translated, it gives CASSGAGSETQYF.

This clone has just a few counts. V usage is TRBV6-1 and J usage is TRBJ1-5; D is undetermined. The V end was cut by 1 base, the J end by 4 bases, with 14 bases between. Germline assignment: CDR1 MNHNS and CDR2 SASEGT. The CDR3 consists of 16 residues. CDR3 region: CASSEERQVANQPQHF. DNA for the CDR3: TGTGCCAGCAGTGAAGAAAGACAAGTCGCTAATCAGCCCCAGCATTTT.

The chain uses TRBV29-1 and TRBJ2-3; TRBD1 or TRBD2 may be the D gene (6 bases each). The CDR3 sequence is 15 residues long. Germline CDR1 SQVTM, CDR2 ANQGSEA. Trimming shortened V by 4 bases and J by 3 bases, and 17 bases separated the two germline ends. The chain's CDR3 is CSVAWGAMMTDTQYF. Here the CDR3 DNA reads TGCAGCGTTGCGTGGGGGGCTATGATGACAGATACGCAGTATTTT.

The sample holds a few counts of this clone. CDR3 sequence (DNA): TGCAGCGTGGCTAGCGGGGGGGCCCGCAATGAGCAGTTCTTC. Translating gives CSVASGGARNEQFF. The rearrangement joins TRBV29-1 to TRBJ2-1; 12 nucleotides align to TRBD2. The V gene's germline CDR1 is SQVTM and CDR2 ANQGSEA. V lost 6 bases, J lost 6 bases, and 6 bases stayed unmatched. The CDR3 extends over 14 amino acids.

This chain links TRBV7-2 with TRBJ2-3, with 7 bases identical to TRBD2. The CDR3 covers 16 residues. Germline CDR1 reads SGHTA; CDR2 reads FQGNSA. Trimming took 1 base from V and 4 from J; bases not matched to a gene: 8. CDR3 region: CASSLVGGGGADTQYF. The CDR3 DNA sequence: TGTGCCAGCAGCTTAGTTGGCGGGGGAGGCGCAGATACGCAGTATTTT.

The genes are TRBV2 and TRBJ1-5; no clear D gene. The CDR3 is made up of 14 amino acids. Between the trimmed V and J ends, which lost 6 bases and 0 bases, there was a span of 9 bases. In germline, CDR1 is SNHLY, CDR2 FYNNEI. CDR3 DNA: TGTGCCAGCAGCCCCGATGGTAGCAATCAGCCCCAGCATTTT. Amino acids: CASSPDGSNQPQHF.

Concerning this clone: The same CDR3 arises from other DNA sequences in this sample as well. The rearrangement uses TRBV29-1 and TRBJ1-1; D ambiguous. From germline, CDR1 is SQVTM and CDR2 ANQGSEA. CDR3 size: 11 residues. The V and J ends lost 3 bases and 6 bases respectively, with 8 bases between them. This CDR3 reads CSVDRGAEAFF. In DNA form, the CDR3 reads TGCAGCGTTGACCGGGGTGCTGAAGCTTTCTTT.

This clone was seen more than once but under ten times. The chain uses TRBV7-9 and TRBJ2-7; D is possibly TRBD1 or TRBD2 (5 bases each). Germline CDR1 SEHNR, CDR2 FQNEAQ (reference sequence). The CDR3 spans 14 residues. The ends were cut back, 0 bases at V and 5 bases at J, with 11 bases in the middle. The CDR3 region is CASSLASRGHEQYF. The CDR3 nucleotides read TGTGCCAGCAGCTTAGCTTCCCGGGGCCACGAGCAGTACTTC.

This chain connects TRBV15 to TRBJ1-2; D is unclear. Trimming shortened V by 0 bases and J by 8 bases, and 13 bases separated the two germline ends. This CDR3 region has 14 residues. Germline V gene sequence: CDR1 LNHNV, CDR2 YYDKDF (reference sequence). The CDR3 is CATSRDRAGGGYTF. The CDR3 DNA reads as TGTGCCACCAGCAGAGATCGGGCCGGTGGGGGCTACACCTTC. The full variable domain, completed using reference TRBV15 and TRBJ1-2, is DAMVIQNPRYQVTQFGKPVTLSCSQTLNHNVMYWYQQKSSQAPKLLFHYYDKDFNNEADTPDNFQSRRPNTSFCFLDIRSPGLGDTAMYLCATSRDRAGGGYTFGSGTRLTVV.

The chain carries TRBV19 and TRBJ1-1; 7 nucleotides align to TRBD1. This CDR3 comprises 13 residues. Germline V gene lookup returns CDR1 LNHDA and CDR2 SQIVND (reference sequence). Trimming cost V 9 bases and J 1 base; bases outside gene matches: 5. As DNA, the CDR3 is TGTGCCAGCAAACACAGGGGGAACACTGAAGCTTTCTTT. Translated, it gives CASKHRGNTEAFF.

The J gene is TRBJ2-7, the V gene TRBV4-1; D possibly corresponds to TRBD2 (5 bases). The ends were cut back, 3 bases at V and 3 bases at J, with 12 bases in the middle. The CDR3 has 14 amino acids. Germline V CDR1 and CDR2: MGHRA, YSYEKL. CDR3 bases: TGCGCCAGCAGCCAGGGCTTACGGGGCTACGAGCAGTACTTC. Residues: CASSQGLRGYEQYF.

This clone was picked up one time. J is TRBJ1-5 and V is TRBV19; 7 bases align to TRBD1. Germline trimming cut 1 base from V and 7 bases from J; bases unmatched to any gene: 4. The CDR3 sequence is 14 residues long. The germline gives CDR1 LNHDA, CDR2 SQIVND (reference sequence). In DNA, the CDR3 is TGTGCCAGTAGTATAGGAGGGGGCGGGCAGCCCCAGCATTTT. As protein: CASSIGGGGQPQHF.

This clone showed up just a few times. The V gene is TRBV29-1, the J gene TRBJ2-2; TRBD2 might be the D (5 bases). V gave up 6 bases and J gave up 6 bases, with 11 bases separating them. Per germline, CDR1 SQVTM and CDR2 ANQGSEA. This CDR3 region has 12 residues. CDR3 DNA sequence: TGCAGCGTCACCAAACTAGCCGGGGAGCTGTTTTTT. The encoded protein is CSVTKLAGELFF.

Here the CDR3 reads CATSRDRSGSHEQYF. For the CDR3, the DNA is TGTGCCACCAGCAGAGATCGGTCGGGGAGCCACGAGCAGTACTTC. The V and J genes are TRBV15 and TRBJ2-7; D perhaps matches TRBD2 (5 bases). The germline CDR1 and CDR2 sequences are LNHNV and YYDKDF (reference sequence). This CDR3 has 15 amino acids. V lost 0 bases and J lost 5, with 14 bases in between.

The rearrangement uses TRBV9 and TRBJ1-2; D is unresolved. The germline V gene encodes CDR1 SGDLS and CDR2 YYNGEE. Trimming took 7 bases from V and 5 from J, leaving 12 bases between them. The CDR3 totals 12 residues. CDR3 sequence reads: CASHGVGYGYTF. The DNA of the CDR3 is TGTGCCAGCCATGGGGTAGGGTATGGCTACACCTTC.

V usage is TRBV28 and J usage is TRBJ2-1; D is undetermined. V was pared by 8 bases and J by 7 bases, with 12 bases between. CDR1 is MDHEN and CDR2 is SYDVKM in the germline V gene. The CDR3 loop spans 12 amino acids. In nucleotides, the CDR3 is TGTGCCAGCCAGAGTATGGGTAATGAGCAGTTCTTC. Protein product: CASQSMGNEQFF.

V is TRBV5-1 and J is TRBJ2-5; D perhaps matches TRBD2 (5 bases). This CDR3 is built from 14 residues. The germline V gene has CDR1 SGHRS and CDR2 YFSETQ. The V gene lost 4 bases and the J gene lost 3 bases, with 13 bases spanning the gap. This CDR3 is CASSNAGVEETQYF. In nucleotides, the CDR3 is TGCGCCAGCAGCAATGCCGGGGTGGAAGAGACCCAGTACTTC.